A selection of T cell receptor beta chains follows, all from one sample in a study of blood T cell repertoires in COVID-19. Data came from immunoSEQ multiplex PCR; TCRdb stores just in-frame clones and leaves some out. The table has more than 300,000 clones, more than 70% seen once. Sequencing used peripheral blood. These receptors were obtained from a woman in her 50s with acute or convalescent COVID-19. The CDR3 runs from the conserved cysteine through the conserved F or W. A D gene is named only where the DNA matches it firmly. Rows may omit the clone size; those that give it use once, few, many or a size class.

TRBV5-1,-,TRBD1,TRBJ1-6,TGCGCCAGCAGCGTGACCGGGACAGGGGGCTTCGGGTCTAATTCACCCCTCCACTTT,CASSVTGTGGFGSNSPLHF
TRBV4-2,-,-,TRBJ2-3,TGTGCCAGCAGCCAAGATTACAGCGGCGCAGATACGCAGTATTTT,CASSQDYSGADTQYF
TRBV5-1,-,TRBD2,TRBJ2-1,TGCGCCAGCCGTGTACTAGCGGGAGTATATGAGCAGTTCTTC,CASRVLAGVYEQFF
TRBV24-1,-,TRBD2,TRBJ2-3,TGTGCCACCAGTGACCTACCTTGGACTAGCGGGAGTTTACCAGATACGCAGTATTTT,CATSDLPWTSGSLPDTQYF
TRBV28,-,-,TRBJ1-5,TGTGCCAGCAGTTTCCGTCCTACCGAGCAGCCCCAGCATTTT,CASSFRPTEQPQHF
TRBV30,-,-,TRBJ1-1,TGTGCCTGGAGTACGGGTGTCACAACTGAAGCTTTCTTT,CAWSTGVTTEAFF
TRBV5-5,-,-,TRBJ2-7,TGTGCCAGCAGCTTGGTATCGGTGGAGCAGTACTTC,CASSLVSVEQYF
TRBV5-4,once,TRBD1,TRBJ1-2,TGTGCCAGCAGCGCACGGGACAGGGGGAACTATGGCTACACCTTC,CASSARDRGNYGYTF
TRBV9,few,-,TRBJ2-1,TGTGCCAGCAGCAGAGGCGAGGGGGTAACCAATGAGCAGTTCTTC,CASSRGEGVTNEQFF
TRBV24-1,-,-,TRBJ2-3,TGTGCCACTAGAGGGTCTGGTACAGATACGCAGTATTTT,CATRGSGTDTQYF
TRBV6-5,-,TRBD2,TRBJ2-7,TGTGCCAGCACCGGACTAGCGGGGGCGTACGAGCAGTACTTC,CASTGLAGAYEQYF
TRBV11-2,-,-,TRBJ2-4,TGTGCCAGCAGCGTCCAGGGGGGCATGAACATTCAGTACTTC,CASSVQGGMNIQYF
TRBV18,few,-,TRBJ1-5,TGTGCCAGCTCACCGCTGGGAGGCGATCAGCCCCAGCATTTT,CASSPLGGDQPQHF
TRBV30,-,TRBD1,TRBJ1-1,TGTGCCTGGAGTGGAGGGACAGGGGCCAGTGGTAACACTGAAGCTTTCTTT,CAWSGGTGASGNTEAFF
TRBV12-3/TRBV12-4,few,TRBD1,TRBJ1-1,TGTGCCAGCAGTAAAACAGGGGAGACTGAAGCTTTCTTT,CASSKTGETEAFF
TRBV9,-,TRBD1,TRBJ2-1,TGTGCCAGCACCAAAGGGAACCGACAGGGGCCGACGTTCTTC,CASTKGNRQGPTFF
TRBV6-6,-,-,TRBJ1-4,TGTGCCAGCAGTCCTCAGTACCCGACTAATGAAAAACTGTTTTTT,CASSPQYPTNEKLFF
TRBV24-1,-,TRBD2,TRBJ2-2,TGTGCCACCTCAACTAGCGGGAGGGCCGGGGAGCTGTTTTTT,CATSTSGRAGELFF
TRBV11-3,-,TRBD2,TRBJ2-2,TGTGCCAGCAGCTTAGGTCTAGCGGGAGTGAAAAACACCGGGGAGCTGTTTTTT,CASSLGLAGVKNTGELFF
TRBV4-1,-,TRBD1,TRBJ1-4,TGCGCCAGCAGCCGATCGGGACAGGGCCGCTCTGATGAAAAACTGTTTTTT,CASSRSGQGRSDEKLFF
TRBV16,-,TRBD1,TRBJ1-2,TGTGCCAGCAGCCGGGACAGAGTCTATGGCTACACCTTC,CASSRDRVYGYTF
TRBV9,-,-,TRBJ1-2,TGTGCCAGCAGGGCAGAAGATGGCTACACCTTC,CASRAEDGYTF
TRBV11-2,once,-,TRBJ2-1,TGTGCCAGCACCTTAACAGGATCCAATGAGCAGTTCTTC,CASTLTGSNEQFF
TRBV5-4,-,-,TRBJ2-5,TGTGCCAGCAGCTTGGTTCTAGCTGGTTCTGAGACCCAGTACTTC,CASSLVLAGSETQYF
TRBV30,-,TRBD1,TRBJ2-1,TGTGCCTGGAGAGGGACAGGGGGTTCGGCTGAGCAGTTCTTC,CAWRGTGGSAEQFF
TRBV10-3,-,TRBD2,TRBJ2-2,TGTGCCATCAGCGCAAGACTCGGACTAGCGGGAACGAACACCGGGGAGCTGTTTTTT,CAISARLGLAGTNTGELFF
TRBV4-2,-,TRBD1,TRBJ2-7,TGTGCCAGCAGCCAAGCCCCGGGACAGGCGTCCTACGAGCAGTACTTC,CASSQAPGQASYEQYF
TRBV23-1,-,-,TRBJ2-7,TGCGCCAGCCCCCGCAGGGATTGGGGCGAGCAGTACTTC,CASPRRDWGEQYF
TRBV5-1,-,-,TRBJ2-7,TGCGCCAGCAGCGCCCCGGGACTCTCCTACGAGCAGTACTTC,CASSAPGLSYEQYF
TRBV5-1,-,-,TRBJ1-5,TGCGCCAGCAGCGGGGAGCCAAATCAGCCCCAGCATTTT,CASSGEPNQPQHF
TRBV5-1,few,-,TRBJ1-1,TGCGCCAGCAGCTTCGGTCAGCGTGAAGCTTTCTTT,CASSFGQREAFF
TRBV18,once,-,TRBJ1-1,TGTGCCAGCTCACCCCACGCCTTGACAGGCATGAACACTGAAGCTTTCTTT,CASSPHALTGMNTEAFF
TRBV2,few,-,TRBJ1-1,TGTGCCAGCGTCGGGAACCCCGGCGCTGAAGCTTTCTTT,CASVGNPGAEAFF
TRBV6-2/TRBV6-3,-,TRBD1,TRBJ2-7,TGTGCCAGCAGCCGACAGGGTTCCCCTAACTACGAGCAGTACTTC,CASSRQGSPNYEQYF
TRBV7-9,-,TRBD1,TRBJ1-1,TGTGCCAGCAGCCCACCCGGGACAGGATTTTCCCTGAACACTGAAGCTTTCTTT,CASSPPGTGFSLNTEAFF
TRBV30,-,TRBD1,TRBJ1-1,TGTGCCTGGAGTGAACCCCCGGGACAGGGTTGGAACACTGAAGCTTTCTTT,CAWSEPPGQGWNTEAFF